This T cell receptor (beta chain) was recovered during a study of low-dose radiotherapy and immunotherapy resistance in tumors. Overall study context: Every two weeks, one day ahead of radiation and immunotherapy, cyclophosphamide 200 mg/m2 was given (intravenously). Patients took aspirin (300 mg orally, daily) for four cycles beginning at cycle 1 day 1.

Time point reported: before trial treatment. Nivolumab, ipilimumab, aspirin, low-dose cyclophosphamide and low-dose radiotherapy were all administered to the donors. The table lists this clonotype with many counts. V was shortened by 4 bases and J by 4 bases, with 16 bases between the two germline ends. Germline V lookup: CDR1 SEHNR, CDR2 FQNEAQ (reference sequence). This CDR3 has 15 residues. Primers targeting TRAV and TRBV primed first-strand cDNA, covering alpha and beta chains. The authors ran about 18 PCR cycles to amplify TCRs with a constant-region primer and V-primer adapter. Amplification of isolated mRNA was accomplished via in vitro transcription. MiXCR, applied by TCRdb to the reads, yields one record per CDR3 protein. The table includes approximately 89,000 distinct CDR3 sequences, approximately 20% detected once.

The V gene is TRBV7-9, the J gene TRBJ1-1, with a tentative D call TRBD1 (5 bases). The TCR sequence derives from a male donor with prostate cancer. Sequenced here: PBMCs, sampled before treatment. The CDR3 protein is CASSSGAGYGTEAFF. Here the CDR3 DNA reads TGTGCCAGCAGCTCCGGGGCGGGTTATGGCACTGAAGCTTTCTTT. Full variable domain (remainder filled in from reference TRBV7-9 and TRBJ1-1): DTGVSQNPRHKITKRGQNVTFRCDPISEHNRLYWYRQTLGQGPEFLTYFQNEAQLEKSRLLSDRFSAERPKGSFSTLEIQRTEQGDSAMYLCASSSGAGYGTEAFFGQGTRLTVV.